One and the same sample provided the 29 T cell receptor beta chains below, sequenced in a study of blood T cell repertoires in COVID-19. Generated by immunoSEQ multiplex PCR, the TCRdb table keeps only in-frame clones and is missing some. Counted here are hundreds of thousands of clones, more than 85% occurring once; the ten biggest clones make up approximately 4.2%. Sequencing was performed on peripheral blood. The receptors were gathered from a man aged 40-49 years with acute or convalescent COVID-19.

The chain carries TRBV10-3 and TRBJ1-3; 10 nucleotides line up with TRBD1. Unmatched junction bases numbered 6, after V lost 0 bases and J lost 4 bases. CDR3 size: 17 residues. Germline lookup yields CDR1 ENHRY and CDR2 SYGVKD. Here the CDR3 DNA reads TGTGCCATCAGTGAGTCAGGGACAGGGGCATCGGGAAACACCATATATTTT. Translation gives CAISESGTGASGNTIYF.

This clone has only one observation. The chain uses TRBV10-1 and TRBJ2-1; D is ambiguous. Trimming shortened V by 0 bases and J by 3 bases, and 15 bases separated the two germline ends. Germline CDR1 and CDR2: WNHNN and SYGVQD (reference sequence). This CDR3 region has 17 residues. The CDR3 DNA is TGCGCCAGCAGTGAGTCGAGGTGGCGGAACCTCTACAATGAGCAGTTCTTC. This codes for CASSESRWRNLYNEQFF.

The rearrangement joins TRBV9 to TRBJ2-2; 7 positions match TRBD1. CDR1 is SGDLS and CDR2 is YYNGEE in the germline V gene. The CDR3 covers 15 residues. The V gene end was trimmed by 2 bases and the J gene end by 5 bases; junction bases not matched to a gene: 6. CDR3 sequence: CASSVGQAGTGELFF. DNA of the CDR3: TGTGCCAGCAGCGTCGGACAGGCGGGTACCGGGGAGCTGTTTTTT.

The chain carries TRBV3-1 (or the pseudogene TRBV3-2) and TRBJ1-2; D not resolved. CDR1 LGHDT and CDR2 YNNKEL come from the germline V gene (reference sequence). There are 13 residues in the CDR3. V was pared by 7 bases and J by 0 bases, with 9 bases between. For the CDR3, the DNA is TGTGCCAGCACCCGGGATCCTAACTATGGCTACACCTTC. This gives the protein CASTRDPNYGYTF.

The gene calls are TRBV29-1 and TRBJ2-1; tentative D call: TRBD1 (6 bases). From germline, CDR1 is SQVTM and CDR2 ANQGSEA. Trimming removed 3 bases at V and 0 bases at J, with 15 bases between. The CDR3 is 16 amino acids. The CDR3 here is CSVDVGALLSYNEQFF. The CDR3 region has the DNA TGCAGCGTTGATGTGGGGGCCCTTCTCTCCTACAATGAGCAGTTCTTC.

This clone has only one observation. In DNA form, the CDR3 reads TGTGCCAGCACCTCTCCAGGGACAGCTAACTATGGCTACACCTTC. This gives the protein CASTSPGTANYGYTF. V gene TRBV6-5 combines with J gene TRBJ1-2; 7 nucleotides agree with TRBD1. The germline gives CDR1 MNHEY, CDR2 SVGAGI. The CDR3 has 15 amino acids. The J segment lost 0 bases and the V segment lost 7 bases, leaving 8 bases of the junction unmatched.

The chain couples TRBV5-1 to TRBJ2-1; the match to TRBD2 covers 11 bases. Germline V lookup: CDR1 SGHRS, CDR2 YFSETQ. V lost 2 bases to trimming and J lost 4 bases; unmatched junction nucleotides: 2. The CDR3 spans 15 residues. In DNA form, the CDR3 reads TGCGCCAGCAGCTTTAGCGGGGGGGGATACAATGAGCAGTTCTTC. It encodes CASSFSGGGYNEQFF.

The V and J genes are TRBV5-1 and TRBJ2-2, with a tentative D call TRBD2 (5 bases). This CDR3 is 15 amino acids long. Germline CDR1 SGHRS, CDR2 YFSETQ. Deletions cut 0 bases from V and 4 bases from J, with 10 bases between. CDR3 sequence reads: CASSLGPAGTGELFF. The CDR3 DNA reads TGCGCCAGCAGCTTGGGCCCGGCGGGCACCGGGGAGCTGTTTTTT.

The V and J genes are TRBV19 and TRBJ2-7; tentative D call: TRBD2 (5 bases). CDR1 is LNHDA, CDR2 SQIVND, per germline (reference sequence). V gave up 4 bases and J gave up 0 bases, with 10 bases separating them. The CDR3 has 14 residues. CDR3 coding DNA: TGTGCCAGTAGTAGGGAGATACGCTCCTACGAGCAGTACTTC. Protein sequence: CASSREIRSYEQYF.

The chain employs TRBV30 and TRBJ1-4, with a tentative D call TRBD1 (5 bases). CDR1 and CDR2 (germline): GTSNPN, SVGIG (reference sequence). The CDR3 totals 15 residues. The V gene lost 4 bases and the J gene lost 8 bases, with 20 bases spanning the gap. CDR3 nucleotides: TGTGCCTGGACCCGGGGGGATCTCCTAAAGGAAAAACTGTTTTTT. Its translation is CAWTRGDLLKEKLFF.

The chain combines TRBV11-2 with TRBJ1-1; 8 nucleotides line up with TRBD1. Germline V CDR1 and CDR2: SGHAT, FQNNGV. The CDR3 has 17 residues. V shed 5 bases and J 3 bases; nucleotides not matched to a gene: 14. The CDR3, as DNA: TGTGCCAGCAGCCCGATGGGGACAGGCCTCCGGGACACTGAAGCTTTCTTT. Its translation: CASSPMGTGLRDTEAFF.

The rearrangement links TRBV30 to TRBJ1-1, with 7 bases matching TRBD1. Germline-derived CDR1 and CDR2 are GTSNPN and SVGIG (reference sequence). V was pared by 0 bases and J by 1 base, with 5 bases of the junction left unmatched. This CDR3 region has 15 residues. This CDR3 is CAWSVKSGGNTEAFF. DNA for the CDR3: TGTGCCTGGAGTGTAAAGTCAGGGGGGAACACTGAAGCTTTCTTT.

This clone has just one count. The CDR3, as DNA: TGTGCCAGCGGGACACGTCTCACAGATACGCAGTATTTT. Amino acid sequence: CASGTRLTDTQYF. V is TRBV2 and J is TRBJ2-3; D is possibly TRBD1 (6 bases). V dropped 8 bases and J dropped 2 bases, with 11 bases sitting between them. Germline-derived CDR1 and CDR2 are SNHLY and FYNNEI. The CDR3 sequence is 13 residues long.

V and J are TRBV6-2 or TRBV6-3 and TRBJ2-7, with D possibly matching TRBD2 (6 bases). V lost 6 bases and J lost 7, with 19 bases in between. Germline CDR1 MNHEY, CDR2 SVGEGT. The length of the CDR3 is 14 residues. DNA of the CDR3: TGTGCCAGCAGCTCCGCGGGGTTGGGCCGGGAGCAGTACTTC. Its protein product is CASSSAGLGREQYF.

V gene TRBV5-8 combines with J gene TRBJ1-1; no firm D call. CDR1 is SGHTS and CDR2 is YDEGEE in the germline V gene. V lost 0 bases and J 7 bases, leaving 13 bases between the germline ends. CDR3 length: 14 amino acids. The CDR3 loop reads CASSLVVRAGEAFF. The DNA for the CDR3 is TGTGCCAGCAGCTTGGTTGTAAGGGCGGGTGAAGCTTTCTTT.

The chain has TRBV4-1 and TRBJ1-4; 9 bases agree with TRBD1. CDR1 MGHRA and CDR2 YSYEKL come from the germline V gene. The CDR3 sequence is 20 residues long. Trimming cost V 4 bases and J 7 bases; bases outside gene matches: 22. This CDR3 is CASSRGRTGTGKVGGEKLFF. Written as DNA, the CDR3 is TGCGCCAGCAGCCGAGGCCGTACCGGGACAGGGAAGGTTGGGGGTGAAAAACTGTTTTTT.

This rearrangement joins TRBV2 to TRBJ1-4; 12 nucleotides match TRBD1. The V gene's germline CDR1 is SNHLY and CDR2 FYNNEI. The CDR3 is 14 residues long. The ends lost 7 bases at V and 7 bases at J; junction bases unmatched: 4. CDR3 in amino acids: CASTGQGAGEKLFF. CDR3 in DNA: TGTGCCAGCACGGGACAGGGGGCTGGTGAAAAACTGTTTTTT.

The V gene is TRBV9, the J gene TRBJ2-3, with 10 bases matching TRBD1. The ends lost 4 bases at V and 4 bases at J; junction bases unmatched: 6. The germline V gene has CDR1 SGDLS and CDR2 YYNGEE. This CDR3 spans 15 amino acids. The CDR3 spells CASSSGQGVADTQYF. For the CDR3, the DNA is TGTGCCAGCAGCTCTGGACAGGGGGTGGCAGATACGCAGTATTTT.

The chain couples TRBV6-5 to TRBJ2-1; a weak D match, TRBD2 (5 bases). V gave up 7 bases and J gave up 4 bases, with 14 bases separating them. Germline V gives CDR1 MNHEY, CDR2 SVGAGI. The CDR3 consists of 14 residues. CDR3 region: CASMRVKGYNEQFF. The CDR3 DNA sequence: TGTGCCAGCATGCGGGTGAAAGGATACAATGAGCAGTTCTTC.

This chain's CDR3 is CSVRTGLGLNSPLHF. DNA of the CDR3: TGCAGCGTTAGGACAGGTTTGGGGCTAAATTCACCCCTCCACTTT. The V and J genes are TRBV29-1 and TRBJ1-6; 7 bases are shared with TRBD1. V gave up 5 bases and J gave up 7 bases; unmatched junction bases: 11. CDR3 length: 15 residues. Germline V lookup: CDR1 SQVTM, CDR2 ANQGSEA.

The genes are TRBV2 and TRBJ2-7; D ambiguous. Germline V gives CDR1 SNHLY, CDR2 FYNNEI. The germline V and J ends were trimmed by 6 bases and 2 bases, with 8 bases remaining between them. CDR3 length: 12 amino acids. The CDR3 DNA sequence: TGTGCCAGCAGCGACTGGGCCTACGAGCAGTACTTC. It is translated as CASSDWAYEQYF. Supplemented by reference TRBV2 and TRBJ2-7, the full variable domain reads EPEVTQTPSHQVTQMGQEVILRCVPISNHLYFYWYRQILGQKVEFLVSFYNNEISEKSEIFDDQFSVERPDGSNFTLKIRSTKLEDSAMYFCASSDWAYEQYFGPGTRLTVT.

The chain carries TRBV3-1 (or the pseudogene TRBV3-2) and TRBJ1-3; no clear D gene. The germline gives CDR1 LGHDT, CDR2 YNNKEL (reference sequence). CDR3 length: 13 residues. Between the trimmed V and J ends, which lost 4 bases and 4 bases, there was a span of 8 bases. The CDR3 DNA reads as TGTGCCAGCAGCCGTGGGCAAGGAAACACCATATATTTT. Protein: CASSRGQGNTIYF.

This clone was seen a few times. In nucleotides, the CDR3 is TGCGCCAGCAGCCTGGACGGCGGGAACGAGCAGTACTTC. Amino acid sequence: CASSLDGGNEQYF. V and J are TRBV5-1 and TRBJ2-7; possibly TRBD2 for D (6 bases). This CDR3 has 13 amino acids. Germline loops: CDR1 SGHRS, CDR2 YFSETQ. Trimming took 4 bases from V and 5 from J, leaving 13 bases between them.

CDR3 residues: CASSFQQQGTEQFF. The DNA for the CDR3 is TGTGCCAGCAGCTTCCAACAACAGGGTACTGAGCAGTTCTTC. The chain uses TRBV11-2 and TRBJ2-1, with D possibly matching TRBD1 (6 bases). CDR3 length: 14 residues. Trimming removed 3 bases from V and 9 bases from J, with 15 bases in between. Germline V CDR1 and CDR2: SGHAT, FQNNGV.

The J gene is TRBJ1-3, the V gene TRBV30; D is unresolved. This CDR3 has 16 residues. Trimming pared 0 bases from V and 9 bases from J, leaving 21 bases between. Per the germline V gene, CDR1 is GTSNPN and CDR2 is SVGIG (reference sequence). Written as DNA, the CDR3 is TGTGCCTGGAGTGTACGGCGGGCACAGCGGGCAAGCACCATATATTTT. This translates into CAWSVRRAQRASTIYF.

This chain connects TRBV6-5 to TRBJ2-7; tentatively, D is TRBD1 (6 bases). The CDR3 is made up of 15 amino acids. The germline CDR1 and CDR2 sequences are MNHEY and SVGAGI. V lost 7 bases and J 6 bases, leaving 22 bases between the germline ends. The CDR3 loop is CASMGARSFPTEQYF. The CDR3, as DNA: TGTGCCAGCATGGGGGCCCGATCCTTCCCAACCGAGCAGTACTTC.

The rearrangement uses TRBV12-5 and TRBJ2-2; TRBD2 matches at 10 bases. Germline V gene sequence: CDR1 LGHNT, CDR2 FRNRAP. This CDR3 is 20 amino acids long. With V trimmed by 6 bases and J by 2 bases, 18 bases remained unmatched. The CDR3 DNA follows: TGTGCTAGTGGCCCACAGAGGGGGGCTAGCGGGGGCCTTAACACCGGGGAGCTGTTTTTT. It is translated as CASGPQRGASGGLNTGELFF. Drawing the rest from reference TRBV12-5 and TRBJ2-2, the complete variable domain is DARVTQTPRHKVTEMGQEVTMRCQPILGHNTVFWYRQTMMQGLELLAYFRNRAPLDDSGMPKDRFSAEMPDATLATLKIQPSEPRDSAVYFCASGPQRGASGGLNTGELFFGEGSRLTVL.

This chain connects TRBV5-1 to TRBJ2-7, with a tentative D call TRBD1 (6 bases). V lost 7 bases, J lost 1 base, and 12 bases lay in between. The CDR3 covers 13 residues. CDR1 is SGHRS and CDR2 is YFSETQ in the germline V gene. For the CDR3, the DNA is TGCGCCAGCGGCTGGACAGATTCCTACGAGCAGTACTTC. Translation gives CASGWTDSYEQYF.

To note about this clone: Other DNA variants within this sample encode the same CDR3. V and J are TRBV5-1 and TRBJ1-2, with D perhaps matching TRBD1 (6 bases). Trimming cost V 1 base and J 0 bases, with 7 bases left between them. The CDR3 sequence is 14 residues long. Germline CDR1 reads SGHRS; CDR2 reads YFSETQ. The CDR3 region has the DNA TGCGCCAGCAGCTTGACAGGGTCTAACTATGGCTACACCTTC. Its translation is CASSLTGSNYGYTF.